The 17 T cell receptor beta chains below were found in one sample sequenced in a study of blood T cell repertoires in COVID-19. Measured with immunoSEQ multiplex PCR; TCRdb has only the in-frame clones, and not every one. The sample records about 170,000 clones, around 80% being singletons. Specimen: PBMCs or T cells enriched from blood (not recorded which). These TCRs come from a middle-aged man who had recovered from COVID-19.

The chain uses TRBV2 and TRBJ2-3, with 10 bases identical to TRBD2. Germline V gene lookup returns CDR1 SNHLY and CDR2 FYNNEI. The J segment lost 0 bases and the V segment lost 5 bases, leaving 5 bases of the junction unmatched. The CDR3 contains 16 residues. CDR3 residues: CASSRRTSGSTDTQYF. CDR3 DNA sequence: TGTGCCAGCAGTCGCCGGACTAGCGGCAGCACAGATACGCAGTATTTT.

The rearrangement links TRBV7-8 to TRBJ2-3, with TRBD2 matching over 13 bases. Germline-derived CDR1 and CDR2 are SGHVS and FQNEAQ. CDR3 size: 16 residues. The trim removed 4 bases at V and 6 bases at J, leaving 7 bases unmatched. CDR3 DNA: TGTGCCAGCAGCTGGCGACTAGCGGGGGGTTTGGATACGCAGTATTTT. Its translation is CASSWRLAGGLDTQYF.

The chain joins TRBV19 to TRBJ2-4; 8 nucleotides align to TRBD1. The CDR3 loop spans 17 amino acids. The ends lost 6 bases at V and 1 base at J; junction bases unmatched: 11. The germline V gene encodes CDR1 LNHDA and CDR2 SQIVND (reference sequence). The CDR3 DNA follows: TGTGCCAGTAGCCGGACAGGGCTCTACTTTGCCAAAAACATTCAGTACTTC. It yields the protein CASSRTGLYFAKNIQYF.

This clone was seen a handful of times. This sequence joins TRBV5-5 and TRBJ1-5; TRBD1 is a possible D gene (5 bases). The CDR3 is made up of 15 amino acids. Germline assignment: CDR1 SGHKS and CDR2 YYEKEE (reference sequence). Trimming cost V 1 base and J 1 base, with 9 bases left between them. The DNA for the CDR3 is TGTGCCAGCAGCTTGATAGGGGCAAGCAATCAGCCCCAGCATTTT. Translating it yields CASSLIGASNQPQHF.

The chain uses TRBV7-6 and TRBJ2-2; 8 bases map to TRBD1. The V and J ends lost 2 bases and 8 bases, in that order; junction bases with no gene match: 7. Germline values: CDR1 SGHVS, CDR2 FNYEAQ. This CDR3 comprises 15 residues. The CDR3 DNA follows: TGTGCCAGCAGCTTACAAGACAGGGGAAGAGGGGAGCTGTTTTTT. Translating gives CASSLQDRGRGELFF.

The CDR3: CASSFGKGYTF. The CDR3 DNA follows: TGTGCCAGCAGCTTCGGGAAAGGCTACACCTTC. V is TRBV7-3 and J is TRBJ1-2; no definite D call. V dropped 3 bases and J dropped 8 bases, with 7 bases sitting between them. The germline CDR1 and CDR2 sequences are SGHTA and FQGTGA. The CDR3 consists of 11 residues.

This clone was detected only once. The chain has TRBV7-8 and TRBJ2-1, with 14 bases aligning to TRBD2. CDR1 and CDR2 from the germline V gene are SGHVS and FQNEAQ. This CDR3 has 17 amino acids. V was pared by 6 bases and J by 9 bases, with 13 bases of the junction left unmatched. In nucleotides, the CDR3 is TGTGCCAGCAGTCTCCAGGCGGGACTAGCGGGGGCAGGTGAGCAGTTCTTC. It yields the protein CASSLQAGLAGAGEQFF.

This clone appeared a few times. The chain uses TRBV2 and TRBJ1-4, with 7 bases aligning to TRBD1. V shed 5 bases and J 5 bases; nucleotides not matched to a gene: 8. This CDR3 is 15 amino acids long. The germline gives CDR1 SNHLY, CDR2 FYNNEI. The CDR3 reads CASSLPGQLNEKLFF. The CDR3 coding sequence is TGTGCCAGCAGTCTCCCGGGACAGTTAAATGAAAAACTGTTTTTT.

The rearrangement joins TRBV4-2 to TRBJ1-2; D ambiguous. The CDR3 consists of 14 residues. The V gene's germline CDR1 is LGHNA and CDR2 YNFKEQ. V lost 1 base, J lost 2 bases, and 8 bases lay in between. This chain's CDR3 is CASSQVGKNYGYTF. The CDR3 DNA is TGTGCCAGCAGCCAAGTCGGGAAAAACTATGGCTACACCTTC.

V usage is TRBV4-1 and J usage is TRBJ1-3; tentatively, D is TRBD1 (5 bases). The CDR3 has 15 amino acids. Germline-derived CDR1 and CDR2 are MGHRA and YSYEKL. V lost 1 base and J 3 bases, leaving 10 bases between the germline ends. The CDR3 spells CASSQVWTSGNTIYF. The CDR3 coding sequence is TGCGCCAGCAGCCAAGTTTGGACAAGTGGAAACACCATATATTTT.

This chain joins TRBV27 and TRBJ1-2; no definite D call. Germline CDR1 is MNHEY and CDR2 is SMNVEV (reference sequence). The length of the CDR3 is 13 residues. V lost 5 bases and J lost 2, with 9 bases in between. CDR3 coding DNA: TGTGCCAGCAGTCCACCCGGGAACTATGGCTACACCTTC. It encodes CASSPPGNYGYTF.

V gene TRBV3-1 (or the pseudogene TRBV3-2) combines with J gene TRBJ1-2; 7 bases line up with TRBD1. Germline V CDR1 and CDR2: LGHDT, YNNKEL (reference sequence). V shed 5 bases, J shed 3 bases, and the junction held 12 bases outside the gene matches. CDR3 size: 16 residues. Here the CDR3 reads CASSLRQGVSDYGYTF. CDR3 DNA: TGTGCCAGCAGCTTACGACAGGGAGTTAGCGACTATGGCTACACCTTC.

The rearrangement links TRBV2 to TRBJ2-5; the match to TRBD1 covers 7 bases. This CDR3 is built from 15 residues. Germline CDR1 and CDR2: SNHLY and FYNNEI. Trimming took 6 bases from V and 0 from J; bases not matched to a gene: 7. CDR3 nucleotides: TGTGCCAGCAGGGGTCAGGGACAGAACCAAGAGACCCAGTACTTC. As protein: CASRGQGQNQETQYF.

This chain links TRBV5-1 with TRBJ2-7, with 8 bases aligning to TRBD1. The CDR3 is 15 amino acids. Germline loops: CDR1 SGHRS, CDR2 YFSETQ. V trimming: 0 bases; J trimming: 4 bases; junction bases outside the gene matches: 6. The CDR3: CASSLATGAFYEQYF. The DNA for the CDR3 is TGCGCCAGCAGCTTGGCGACAGGGGCCTTTTACGAGCAGTACTTC.

The chain uses TRBV5-1 and TRBJ2-7; 8 bases agree with TRBD1. Losses at the gene ends were 4 bases for V and 2 bases for J; bases not matched to a gene: 11. CDR3 length: 16 residues. Germline CDR1 is SGHRS and CDR2 is YFSETQ. The CDR3 DNA follows: TGCGCCAGCAGCCCTGGGACAGGATCTCTAACCTACGAGCAGTACTTC. This codes for CASSPGTGSLTYEQYF.

The V gene is TRBV14, the J gene TRBJ2-6; D is uncertain. V lost 1 base and J lost 0, with 4 bases in between. The CDR3 consists of 15 residues. Per germline, CDR1 SGHDN and CDR2 FVKESK. CDR3 residues: CASSQGSSGANVLTF. CDR3 coding DNA: TGTGCCAGCAGCCAAGGCAGCTCTGGGGCCAACGTCCTGACTTTC.

This clone came up once. The chain uses TRBV10-3 and TRBJ1-2, with D possibly TRBD1 on 5 matching bases. V was pared by 0 bases and J by 6 bases, with 14 bases between. Germline-derived CDR1 and CDR2 are ENHRY and SYGVKD. The CDR3 has 15 residues. The CDR3 nucleotides are TGTGCCATCAGTGAGTCCGGGGCGGGGTTAAATGGCTACACCTTC. It translates to CAISESGAGLNGYTF.